This T cell receptor (beta chain) stems from a study of patients and donors after allogeneic stem cell transplantation. The CDR3 has 14 residues. Germline CDR1 and CDR2: SGHTA and FQGNSA. V lost 1 base and J 3 bases, leaving 10 bases between the germline ends. A single record per CDR3 protein comes from TCRdb applying MiXCR to the RT-PCR reads. The sample comprises fewer than 500,000 distinct CDR3 sequences, 16% of which are singletons, and around 6.8% rests with the top ten. The sample consisted of blood, either unsorted or a sorted T cell fraction (not recorded which). This TCR was recovered from a human donor who was either an allogeneic HSCT recipient or a stem cell or donor lymphocyte infusion donor (not recorded which). It is not recorded whose cells these are; they may come from a transplant donor. The rearrangement uses TRBV7-2 and TRBJ2-7; no clear D. CDR3 amino acids: CASSLDGSYYEQYF. The CDR3 DNA follows: TGTGCCAGCAGCTTAGACGGTTCGTACTACGAGCAGTACTTC.